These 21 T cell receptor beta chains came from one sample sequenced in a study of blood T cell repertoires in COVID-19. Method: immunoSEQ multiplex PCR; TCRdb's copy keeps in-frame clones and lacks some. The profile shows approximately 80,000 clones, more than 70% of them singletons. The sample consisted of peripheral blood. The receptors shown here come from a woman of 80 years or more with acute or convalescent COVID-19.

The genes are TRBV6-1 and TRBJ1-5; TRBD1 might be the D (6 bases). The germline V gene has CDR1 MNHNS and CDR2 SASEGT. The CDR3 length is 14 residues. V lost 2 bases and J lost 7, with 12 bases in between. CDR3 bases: TGTGCCAGCAGTGAAAACAGGGCAGGCCAGCCCCAGCATTTT. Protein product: CASSENRAGQPQHF.

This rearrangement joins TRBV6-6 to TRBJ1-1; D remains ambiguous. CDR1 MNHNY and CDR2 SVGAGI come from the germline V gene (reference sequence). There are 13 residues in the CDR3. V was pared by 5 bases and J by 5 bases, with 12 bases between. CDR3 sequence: CASSLREGTEAFF. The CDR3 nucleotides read TGTGCCAGCAGTCTCCGGGAGGGTACTGAAGCTTTCTTT.

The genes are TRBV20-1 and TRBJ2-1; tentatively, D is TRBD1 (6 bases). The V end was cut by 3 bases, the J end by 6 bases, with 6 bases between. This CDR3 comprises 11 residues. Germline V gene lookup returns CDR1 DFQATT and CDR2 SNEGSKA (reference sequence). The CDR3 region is CSARGANEQFF. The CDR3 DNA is TGCAGTGCTAGGGGGGCCAATGAGCAGTTCTTC.

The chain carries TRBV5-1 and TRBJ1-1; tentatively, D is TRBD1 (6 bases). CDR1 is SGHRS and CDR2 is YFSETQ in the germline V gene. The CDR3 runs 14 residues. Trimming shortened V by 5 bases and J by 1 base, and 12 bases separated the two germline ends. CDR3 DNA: TGCGCCAGCAGGGTCGGGACACAGAACACTGAAGCTTTCTTT. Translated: CASRVGTQNTEAFF.

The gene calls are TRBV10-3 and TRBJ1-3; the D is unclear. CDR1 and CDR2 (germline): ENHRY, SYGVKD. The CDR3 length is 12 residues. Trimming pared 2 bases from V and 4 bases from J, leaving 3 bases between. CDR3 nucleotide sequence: TGTGCCATCAGTGAGGGCGGAAACACCATATATTTT. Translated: CAISEGGNTIYF.

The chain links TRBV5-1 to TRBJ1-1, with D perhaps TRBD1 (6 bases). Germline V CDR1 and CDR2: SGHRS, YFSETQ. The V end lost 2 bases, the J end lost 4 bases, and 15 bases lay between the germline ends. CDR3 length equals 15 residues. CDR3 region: CASSLSQGRGTEAFF. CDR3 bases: TGCGCCAGCAGCTTATCGCAGGGGCGAGGCACTGAAGCTTTCTTT. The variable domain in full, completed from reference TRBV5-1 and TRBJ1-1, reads KAGVTQTPRYLIKTRGQQVTLSCSPISGHRSVSWYQQTPGQGLQFLFEYFSETQRNKGNFPGRFSGRQFSNSRSEMNVSTLELGDSALYLCASSLSQGRGTEAFFGQGTRLTVV.

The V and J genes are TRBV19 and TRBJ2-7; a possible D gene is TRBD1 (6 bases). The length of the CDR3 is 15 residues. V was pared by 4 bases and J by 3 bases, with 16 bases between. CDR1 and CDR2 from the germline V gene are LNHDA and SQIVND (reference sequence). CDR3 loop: CASSRARTEIYEQYF. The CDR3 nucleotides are TGTGCCAGTAGTAGGGCCAGGACAGAGATCTACGAGCAGTACTTC.

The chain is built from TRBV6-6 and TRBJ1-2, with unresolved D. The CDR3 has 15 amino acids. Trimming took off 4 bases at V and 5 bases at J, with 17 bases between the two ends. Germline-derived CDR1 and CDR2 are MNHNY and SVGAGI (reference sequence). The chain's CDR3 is CASSSVAEVLYGYTF. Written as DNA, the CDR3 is TGTGCCAGCAGTTCCGTCGCGGAGGTCCTTTATGGCTACACCTTC.

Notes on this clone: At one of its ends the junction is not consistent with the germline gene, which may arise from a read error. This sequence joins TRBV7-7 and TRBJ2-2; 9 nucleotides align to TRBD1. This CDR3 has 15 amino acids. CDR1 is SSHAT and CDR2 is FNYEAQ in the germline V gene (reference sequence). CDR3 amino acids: CASSPDRGNTGELFF. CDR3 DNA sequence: TGTGCTAGCAGCCCGGACAGGGGTAACACCGGGGAGCTGTTTTTT.

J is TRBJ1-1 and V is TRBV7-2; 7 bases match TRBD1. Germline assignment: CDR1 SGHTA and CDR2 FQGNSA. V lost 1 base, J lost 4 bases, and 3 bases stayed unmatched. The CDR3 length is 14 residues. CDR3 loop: CASSLGQGLTEAFF. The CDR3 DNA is TGTGCCAGCAGCTTAGGACAGGGACTCACTGAAGCTTTCTTT.

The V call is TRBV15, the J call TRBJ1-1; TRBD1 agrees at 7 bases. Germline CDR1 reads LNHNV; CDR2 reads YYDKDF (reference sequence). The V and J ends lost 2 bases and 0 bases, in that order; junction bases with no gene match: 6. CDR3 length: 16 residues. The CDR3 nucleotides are TGTGCCACCAGCAGAAACAGGAGGGGGCTGAACACTGAAGCTTTCTTT. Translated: CATSRNRRGLNTEAFF.

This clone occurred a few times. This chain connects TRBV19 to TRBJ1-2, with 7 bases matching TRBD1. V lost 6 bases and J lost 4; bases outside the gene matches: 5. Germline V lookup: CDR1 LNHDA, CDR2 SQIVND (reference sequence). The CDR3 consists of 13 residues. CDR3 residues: CASRSGQFYGYTF. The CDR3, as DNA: TGTGCCAGTAGGTCGGGACAGTTCTATGGCTACACCTTC.

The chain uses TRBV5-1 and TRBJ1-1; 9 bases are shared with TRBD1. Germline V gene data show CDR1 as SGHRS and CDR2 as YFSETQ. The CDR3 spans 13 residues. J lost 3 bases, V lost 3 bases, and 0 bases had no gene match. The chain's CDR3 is CASSWDRDTEAFF. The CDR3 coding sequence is TGCGCCAGCAGCTGGGACAGGGACACTGAAGCTTTCTTT.

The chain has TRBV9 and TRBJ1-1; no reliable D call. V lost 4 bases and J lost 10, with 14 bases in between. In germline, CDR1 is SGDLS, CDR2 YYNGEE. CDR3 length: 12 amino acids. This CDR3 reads CASSPTSGGAFF. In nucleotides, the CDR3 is TGTGCCAGCAGCCCTACGTCTGGCGGAGCTTTCTTT. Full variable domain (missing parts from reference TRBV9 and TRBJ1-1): DSGVTQTPKHLITATGQRVTLRCSPRSGDLSVYWYQQSLDQGLQFLIQYYNGEERAKGNILERFSAQQFPDLHSELNLSSLELGDSALYFCASSPTSGGAFFGQGTRLTVV.

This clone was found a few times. The CDR3 DNA is TGTGCCAGCAGCCAAGCTCCGACAGGGGGGTATGGCTACACCTTC. It encodes CASSQAPTGGYGYTF. This chain joins TRBV14 and TRBJ1-2; 9 bases fit TRBD1. Germline CDR1 and CDR2: SGHDN and FVKESK. This CDR3 contains 15 residues. The V and J ends lost 1 base and 5 bases, in that order; junction bases with no gene match: 5. The whole variable domain, remainder taken from reference TRBV14 and TRBJ1-2, is EAGVTQFPSHSVIEKGQTVTLRCDPISGHDNLYWYRRVMGKEIKFLLHFVKESKQDESGMPNNRFLAERTGGTYSTLKVQPAELEDSGVYFCASSQAPTGGYGYTFGSGTRLTVV.

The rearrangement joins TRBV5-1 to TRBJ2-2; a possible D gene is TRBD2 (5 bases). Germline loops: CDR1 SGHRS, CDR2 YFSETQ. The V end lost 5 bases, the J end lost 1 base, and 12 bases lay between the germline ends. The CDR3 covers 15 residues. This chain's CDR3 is CASRAEIRNTGELFF. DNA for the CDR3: TGCGCCAGCAGAGCGGAAATTAGGAACACCGGGGAGCTGTTTTTT.

CDR3 amino acids: CASSLQGAKTGEQYF. Here the CDR3 DNA reads TGTGCCAGCAGCTTACAGGGAGCGAAAACGGGCGAGCAGTACTTC. The chain employs TRBV5-4 and TRBJ2-7; tentatively, D is TRBD1 (6 bases). Germline values: CDR1 SGHNT, CDR2 YYREEE (reference sequence). The CDR3 totals 15 residues. Trimming cost V 2 bases and J 6 bases, with 18 bases left between them. Supplemented by reference TRBV5-4 and TRBJ2-7, the full variable domain reads ETGVTQSPTHLIKTRGQQVTLRCSSQSGHNTVSWYQQALGQGPQFIFQYYREEENGRGNFPPRFSGLQFPNYSSELNVNALELDDSALYLCASSLQGAKTGEQYFGPGTRLTVT.

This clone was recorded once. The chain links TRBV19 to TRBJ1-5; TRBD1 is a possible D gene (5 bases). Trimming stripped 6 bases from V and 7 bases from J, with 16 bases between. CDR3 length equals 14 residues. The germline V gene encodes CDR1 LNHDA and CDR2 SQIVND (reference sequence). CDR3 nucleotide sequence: TGTGCCAGTAGCCCAGGACGCCGGGGGCAGCCCCAGCATTTT. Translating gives CASSPGRRGQPQHF. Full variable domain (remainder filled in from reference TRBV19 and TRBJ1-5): DGGITQSPKYLFRKEGQNVTLSCEQNLNHDAMYWYRQDPGQGLRLIYYSQIVNDFQKGDIAEGYSVSREKKESFPLTVTSAQKNPTAFYLCASSPGRRGQPQHFGDGTRLSIL.

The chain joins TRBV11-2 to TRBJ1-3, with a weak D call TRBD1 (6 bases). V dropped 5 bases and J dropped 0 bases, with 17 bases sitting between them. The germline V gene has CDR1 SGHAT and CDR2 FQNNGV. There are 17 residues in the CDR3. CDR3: CASSLLSGGSSGNTIYF. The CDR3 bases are TGTGCCAGCAGCCTCCTCTCGGGGGGCAGCTCTGGAAACACCATATATTTT.

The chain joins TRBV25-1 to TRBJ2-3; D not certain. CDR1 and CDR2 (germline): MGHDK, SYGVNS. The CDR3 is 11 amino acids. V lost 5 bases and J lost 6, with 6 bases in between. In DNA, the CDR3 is TGTGCCAGCAGTATCTCGGATACGCAGTATTTT. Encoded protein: CASSISDTQYF. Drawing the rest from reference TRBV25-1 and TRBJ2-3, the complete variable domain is EADIYQTPRYLVIGTGKKITLECSQTMGHDKMYWYQQDPGMELHLIHYSYGVNSTEKGDLSSESTVSRIRTEHFPLTLESARPSHTSQYLCASSISDTQYFGPGTRLTVL.

CDR3 in DNA: TGCGCCAGCAGCTTCGGGACAGAAAACATTCAGTACTTC. Its protein is CASSFGTENIQYF. The chain uses TRBV5-1 and TRBJ2-4; 7 bases are a match to TRBD1. This CDR3 has 13 residues. The V gene's germline CDR1 is SGHRS and CDR2 YFSETQ. V shed 2 bases and J 5 bases; nucleotides not matched to a gene: 1.